The 23 T cell receptor beta chains presented below share a single source sample, sequenced in a study of cytomegalovirus exposure and HLA in healthy donors. In the PCR, 60 Vbeta and 13 Jbeta primers were used. Method: immunoSEQ multiplex PCR; TCRdb's copy keeps in-frame clones and lacks some. The sample lists 95,000 to 100,000 clones, more than 80% occurring once. Material: PBMCs. Receptor source: a man aged 25-45 years in good health and CMV-seronegative.

V and J are TRBV5-1 and TRBJ2-1; possibly TRBD1 for D (6 bases). CDR3 length: 16 amino acids. Germline V gene sequence: CDR1 SGHRS, CDR2 YFSETQ. V was pared by 4 bases and J by 4 bases, with 18 bases between. The chain's CDR3 is CASSRGPGEIYNEQFF. Written as DNA, the CDR3 is TGCGCCAGCAGCCGGGGCCCAGGGGAAATTTACAATGAGCAGTTCTTC.

The sample holds one count of this clone. The rearrangement joins TRBV4-2 to TRBJ2-3; 11 nucleotides match TRBD2. With 1 base clipped from V and 5 bases from J, the junction kept 5 bases outside the gene matches. The CDR3 sequence is 16 residues long. Germline assignment: CDR1 LGHNA and CDR2 YNFKEQ. CDR3: CASSQVPLAGGDTQYF. The CDR3, as DNA: TGTGCCAGCAGCCAAGTCCCCCTAGCGGGAGGAGATACGCAGTATTTT.

The chain carries TRBV2 and TRBJ1-2; no clear D gene. Trimming removed 4 bases from V and 4 bases from J, with 10 bases in between. CDR1 is SNHLY and CDR2 is FYNNEI in the germline V gene. This CDR3 region has 13 residues. The CDR3 nucleotides read TGTGCCAGCAGTGTGGAGGGCCTCTATGGCTACACCTTC. Protein product: CASSVEGLYGYTF.

This clone was seen a handful of times. J is TRBJ2-6 and V is TRBV2, with a tentative D call TRBD2 (7 bases). Germline CDR1 is SNHLY and CDR2 is FYNNEI. V was trimmed by 8 bases and J by 1 base, leaving 15 bases between them. The CDR3 spans 16 residues. CDR3 in amino acids: CASVRGARSGANVLTF. DNA of the CDR3: TGTGCCAGCGTACGGGGGGCGAGGTCTGGGGCCAACGTCCTGACTTTC.

This clone has only one observation. The chain carries TRBV29-1 and TRBJ1-2; tentative D call: TRBD1 (5 bases). The CDR3 loop spans 11 amino acids. In germline, CDR1 is SQVTM, CDR2 ANQGSEA. V was cut by 7 bases and J by 5 bases, with 11 bases left in between. CDR3 nucleotide sequence: TGCAGCGCAGAGTCAGGGTATGGCTACACCTTC. This translates into CSAESGYGYTF.

The V call is TRBV30, the J call TRBJ2-3, with 7 bases fitting TRBD2. The germline CDR1 and CDR2 sequences are GTSNPN and SVGIG (reference sequence). This CDR3 has 16 amino acids. With 3 bases clipped from V and 2 bases from J, the junction kept 11 bases outside the gene matches. The CDR3 reads CAWRPGLIAPTDTQYF. The DNA of the CDR3 is TGTGCCTGGAGGCCGGGACTAATAGCCCCCACAGATACGCAGTATTTT.

This chain links TRBV27 with TRBJ2-2; no reliable D call. CDR1 is MNHEY and CDR2 is SMNVEV in the germline V gene (reference sequence). Trimming shortened V by 3 bases and J by 2 bases, and 4 bases separated the two germline ends. CDR3 length: 13 amino acids. CDR3 in DNA: TGTGCCAGCAGTTTCTCTAACACCGGGGAGCTGTTTTTT. It codes for CASSFSNTGELFF.

The chain recombines TRBV15 with TRBJ2-7; unclear D gene. Trimming cost V 1 base and J 5 bases, with 3 bases left between them. Looked up from germline, CDR1 is LNHNV and CDR2 is YYDKDF (reference sequence). The CDR3 is made up of 11 amino acids. CDR3 residues: CATSRADEQYF. The CDR3 DNA is TGTGCCACCAGCAGAGCTGACGAGCAGTACTTC.

The sample holds one count of this clone. The chain employs TRBV2 and TRBJ2-2; D is uncertain. Germline CDR1 SNHLY, CDR2 FYNNEI. V was cut by 5 bases and J by 1 base, with 11 bases left in between. The CDR3 is made up of 15 amino acids. CDR3 protein: CASSSFDKNTGELFF. The CDR3 bases are TGTGCCAGCAGTTCCTTCGACAAGAACACCGGGGAGCTGTTTTTT.

The rearrangement joins TRBV30 to TRBJ2-1, with D maybe TRBD1 (6 bases). Germline loops: CDR1 GTSNPN, CDR2 SVGIG (reference sequence). The CDR3 extends over 11 amino acids. V was clipped by 5 bases and J by 9 bases, with 11 bases between them. Here the CDR3 reads CAWGGVVEQFF. In DNA form, the CDR3 reads TGTGCCTGGGGGGGCGTAGTTGAGCAGTTCTTC.

This chain uses TRBV30 with TRBJ2-7; weak D call: TRBD2 (5 bases). Germline V lookup: CDR1 GTSNPN, CDR2 SVGIG (reference sequence). CDR3 size: 15 residues. CDR3 DNA sequence: TGTGCTCGATCTTCGGCTAGCCGGTCCCTCTACGAGCAGTACTTC. It specifies CARSSASRSLYEQYF.

The chain joins TRBV7-2 to TRBJ2-1; D is perhaps TRBD2 (5 bases). Germline CDR1 is SGHTA and CDR2 is FQGNSA. The CDR3 extends over 14 amino acids. V was shortened by 1 base and J by 2 bases, with 6 bases between the two germline ends. The CDR3 DNA reads as TGTGCCAGCAGCTTAGAACTAGCCTACAATGAGCAGTTCTTC. Amino acid sequence: CASSLELAYNEQFF.

This clone was seen only once. The chain employs TRBV28 and TRBJ2-7; 10 bases line up with TRBD1. J was trimmed by 3 bases and V by 6 bases; bases with no gene match: 20. Germline CDR1 and CDR2: MDHEN and SYDVKM. CDR3 length: 19 residues. CDR3 in DNA: TGTGCCAGCAGACCCGCCTCCGGGACAGGGGACTCATCCCTCTACGAGCAGTACTTC. This codes for CASRPASGTGDSSLYEQYF.

The chain joins TRBV27 to TRBJ2-6; no clear D gene. The CDR3 spans 13 residues. Trimming shortened V by 4 bases and J by 1 base, and 2 bases separated the two germline ends. Germline-derived CDR1 and CDR2 are MNHEY and SMNVEV (reference sequence). The CDR3 DNA follows: TGTGCCAGCAGTTCTTCTGGGGCCAACGTCCTGACTTTC. It encodes CASSSSGANVLTF. Filled out from reference TRBV27 and TRBJ2-6, the complete variable domain reads EAQVTQNPRYLITVTGKKLTVTCSQNMNHEYMSWYRQDPGLGLRQIYYSMNVEVTDKGDVPEGYKVSRKEKRNFPLILESPSPNQTSLYFCASSSSGANVLTFGAGSRLTVL.

This clone appeared many times. The rearrangement joins TRBV4-2 to TRBJ2-7; 9 nucleotides line up with TRBD2. The ends lost 1 base at V and 2 bases at J; junction bases unmatched: 3. The length of the CDR3 is 15 residues. CDR1 LGHNA and CDR2 YNFKEQ come from the germline V gene. In DNA form, the CDR3 reads TGTGCCAGCAGCCAAGGACTAGCGGAGCCCTACGAGCAGTACTTC. Translation gives CASSQGLAEPYEQYF.

The V and J genes are TRBV28 and TRBJ2-3; maybe TRBD2 (5 bases). The CDR3 has 15 amino acids. Trimming removed 5 bases from V and 4 bases from J, with 16 bases in between. Germline assignment: CDR1 MDHEN and CDR2 SYDVKM. CDR3 nucleotides: TGTGCCAGCAGTACCCGGCTAGCCGGGGCAGATACGCAGTATTTT. It specifies CASSTRLAGADTQYF.

This clone came up a few times. The chain recombines TRBV6-4 with TRBJ1-4; maybe TRBD1 (5 bases). Trimming left V 3 bases short and J 4 bases short, with 18 bases between. This CDR3 contains 17 residues. Germline CDR1 reads MRHNA; CDR2 reads SNTAGT. The CDR3 nucleotides read TGTGCCAGCAGTGAGTCTCCAGGGTTCCAGGGTAATGAAAAACTGTTTTTT. Translating gives CASSESPGFQGNEKLFF.

The V call is TRBV6-6, the J call TRBJ2-5, with TRBD1 matching 7 bases. Germline values: CDR1 MNHNY, CDR2 SVGAGI (reference sequence). The J segment lost 1 base and the V segment lost 7 bases, leaving 9 bases of the junction unmatched. The CDR3 length is 15 residues. The CDR3 here is CASTTGTESQETQYF. In DNA form, the CDR3 reads TGTGCCAGCACCACGGGGACAGAGAGCCAAGAGACCCAGTACTTC.

The chain recombines TRBV6-5 with TRBJ1-5, with D possibly TRBD1 on 5 matching bases. CDR1 and CDR2 from the germline V gene are MNHEY and SVGAGI. CDR3 size: 15 residues. The V end lost 2 bases, the J end lost 2 bases, and 10 bases lay between the germline ends. The CDR3: CASSYQRGGNQPQHF. CDR3 nucleotide sequence: TGTGCCAGCAGTTACCAAAGGGGTGGCAATCAGCCCCAGCATTTT.

This chain joins TRBV11-2 and TRBJ2-1; D might be TRBD1 (6 bases). Trimming left V 3 bases short and J 7 bases short, with 10 bases between. The CDR3 has 13 amino acids. CDR1 and CDR2 from the germline V gene are SGHAT and FQNNGV. CDR3 sequence: CASSFGQLNEQFF. In DNA, the CDR3 is TGTGCCAGCAGCTTTGGACAGTTGAATGAGCAGTTCTTC.

The chain has TRBV6-1 and TRBJ2-3; 9 bases line up with TRBD2. The CDR3 sequence is 14 residues long. Germline lookup yields CDR1 MNHNS and CDR2 SASEGT. V dropped 6 bases and J dropped 1; count of bases not matched to a gene: 2. CDR3 amino acids: CASRRTSGTDTQYF. The CDR3 DNA reads TGTGCCAGCAGGAGGACTAGCGGCACAGATACGCAGTATTTT.

This clone showed up just once. The junction shows a germline mismatch at one end, possibly a read error. The chain is built from TRBV9 and TRBJ1-2, with TRBD1 as a possible D gene (5 bases). The CDR3 loop spans 13 amino acids. Germline V gene lookup returns CDR1 SGDLS and CDR2 YYNGEE. The CDR3 sequence: CASSVGRGYAYTF. CDR3 DNA: TGTGCCAGCAGCGTAGGGCGGGGCTATGCCTACACCTTC.

The J gene is TRBJ2-3, the V gene TRBV5-5, with 8 bases aligning to TRBD2. The CDR3 has 15 amino acids. V gave up 0 bases and J gave up 0 bases; unmatched junction bases: 0. Germline-derived CDR1 and CDR2 are SGHKS and YYEKEE (reference sequence). CDR3 sequence: CASSLVAGSTDTQYF. The CDR3 nucleotides read TGTGCCAGCAGCTTGGTAGCGGGAAGCACAGATACGCAGTATTTT.